Below are 17 T cell receptor beta chains sequenced from a single sample in a study of Graves' ophthalmopathy and Graves' hyperthyroidism. Beta-chain TCR CDR3 regions were amplified from RNA transcripts. Scientists carried out first-round RT-PCR using HTBI primers and then a second-round multiplex PCR. TCRdb analysed the multiplex PCR reads with MiXCR anew, one entry per CDR3 protein. The profile shows around 1.1 million distinct CDR3 sequences, less than 45% of them singletons. Material: peripheral blood or thyroid tissue (not recorded which). These receptor sequences come from an adult man with Graves' hyperthyroidism.

This clonotype has only a few counts. The chain has TRBV4-3 and TRBJ2-5, with D perhaps being TRBD1 or TRBD2 (6 bases each). The V end was cut by 0 bases, the J end by 5 bases, with 16 bases between. CDR1 and CDR2 (germline): LGHNA, YSLEER. The CDR3 sequence is 16 residues long. CDR3 in amino acids: CASSQDFRGVEETQYF. CDR3 DNA sequence: TGCGCCAGCAGCCAAGATTTTAGGGGGGTTGAGGAGACCCAGTACTTC.

V and J are TRBV20-1 and TRBJ2-2; TRBD1 is a possible D gene (5 bases). The ends were cut back, 4 bases at V and 1 base at J, with 10 bases in the middle. The CDR3 length is 14 residues. The germline V gene has CDR1 DFQATT and CDR2 SNEGSKA (reference sequence). CDR3 residues: CSANPTGNTGELFF. CDR3 nucleotides: TGCAGTGCTAATCCAACAGGGAACACCGGGGAGCTGTTTTTT.

This clonotype was counted at least ten times. The V call is TRBV9, the J call TRBJ2-7; 13 positions match TRBD2. This CDR3 comprises 17 residues. After removal of 3 bases from V and 5 bases from J, the junction contained 11 bases not matched to a gene. The V gene's germline CDR1 is SGDLS and CDR2 YYNGEE. The CDR3 sequence is CASSGEDGLAGAHEQYF. The CDR3 region has the DNA TGTGCCAGCAGCGGAGAGGACGGACTAGCGGGAGCCCACGAGCAGTACTTC.

As to this clonotype: The conserved phenylalanine or tryptophan is not found at the CDR3 terminus, so this likely reflects a read error. It is unclear where the CDR3 begins or ends on the DNA, so no DNA is shown, and the CDR3 is as TCRdb lists it. This chain links TRBV7-9 with TRBJ1-6; the table assigns TRBD1, which was not confirmed against the DNA. Germline V gene lookup returns CDR1 SEHNR and CDR2 FQNEAQ (reference sequence). The CDR3 is 9 amino acids in total, end residues counted. CDR3 sequence reads: CASSPRVGT.

This clonotype has only a few counts. The chain joins TRBV7-6 to TRBJ1-1; D not certain. CDR1 and CDR2 from the germline V gene are SGHVS and FNYEAQ. There are 14 residues in the CDR3. V was shortened by 5 bases and J by 4 bases, with 14 bases between the two germline ends. CDR3 protein: CASSRLTLGTEAFF. The CDR3 bases are TGTGCCAGCAGCCGATTGACCCTGGGCACTGAAGCTTTCTTT.

The chain combines TRBV5-6 with TRBJ2-7, with a weak D call TRBD1 (5 bases). The germline V gene encodes CDR1 SGHDT and CDR2 YYEEEE. The CDR3 spans 14 residues. The germline V and J ends were trimmed by 0 bases and 5 bases, with 12 bases remaining between them. The CDR3 bases are TGTGCCAGCAGCTTGGGACAGCTGTTGGACGAGCAGTACTTC. This sequence encodes CASSLGQLLDEQYF.

The chain is built from TRBV24-1 and TRBJ2-5, with a weak D call TRBD1 (6 bases). The CDR3 has 15 residues. Trimming pared 4 bases from V and 1 base from J, leaving 12 bases between. CDR1 and CDR2 from the germline V gene are KGHDR and SFDVKD. The CDR3 spells CATSETTGSQETQYF. In nucleotides, the CDR3 is TGTGCCACCAGTGAAACGACAGGTAGCCAAGAGACCCAGTACTTC.

This clonotype was found a few times. The chain links TRBV29-1 to TRBJ2-7; 7 bases align to TRBD2. There are 12 residues in the CDR3. The germline CDR1 and CDR2 sequences are SQVTM and ANQGSEA. The V segment lost 5 bases and the J segment 3 bases; nucleotides outside the gene matches: 4. The CDR3 protein is CSVRGGNYEQYF. As DNA, the CDR3 is TGCAGCGTTCGGGGAGGGAACTACGAGCAGTACTTC.

This clonotype was found many times. The V and J genes are TRBV7-6 and TRBJ1-4, with 7 positions matching TRBD1. V shed 7 bases, J shed 3 bases, and the junction held 5 bases outside the gene matches. The CDR3 runs 14 residues. Germline V CDR1 and CDR2: SGHVS, FNYEAQ. The CDR3 bases are TGTGCCAGCAAAGCCCAGGGGGCTAATGAAAAACTGTTTTTT. Protein product: CASKAQGANEKLFF.

Comments on this clonotype: Being one base from a much bigger clone, this may be a read error. This chain links TRBV7-2 with TRBJ2-5, with D unresolved. The CDR3 runs to 13 residues. Per the germline V gene, CDR1 is SGHTA and CDR2 is FQGNSA. Between the trimmed V and J ends, which lost 5 bases and 4 bases, there was a span of 11 bases. CDR3 nucleotides: TGTGCCAGCAGCCGAACAGTCTTAGAGACCCAGTACTTC. Its protein is CASSRTVLETQYF.

This clonotype was counted a few times. This chain joins TRBV20-1 and TRBJ2-2, with D possibly being TRBD1 or TRBD2 (5 bases each). Germline V gene sequence: CDR1 DFQATT, CDR2 SNEGSKA (reference sequence). The CDR3 runs 14 residues. The ends were cut back, 6 bases at V and 4 bases at J, with 15 bases in the middle. The DNA of the CDR3 is TGCAGTGCCGCCGGGACCGCCGGCACCGGGGAGCTGTTTTTT. This translates into CSAAGTAGTGELFF.

This clonotype was detected many times. The chain is built from TRBV20-1 and TRBJ2-7, with D possibly TRBD1 on 6 matching bases. CDR1 is DFQATT and CDR2 is SNEGSKA in the germline V gene (reference sequence). The V end was cut by 1 base, the J end by 1 base, with 14 bases between. The CDR3 is made up of 15 amino acids. In DNA, the CDR3 is TGCAGTGCTAGAGGGGAGACAGGAAATTCCTACGAGCAGTACTTC. This codes for CSARGETGNSYEQYF.

The CDR3 DNA follows: TGTGCCAGCAGCGTAGGTGTCGGGGACCGTTATAATGAAAAACTGTTTTTT. This encodes CASSVGVGDRYNEKLFF. The rearrangement uses TRBV9 and TRBJ1-4, with D perhaps matching TRBD1 (5 bases). Per germline, CDR1 SGDLS and CDR2 YYNGEE. V was cut by 0 bases and J by 4 bases, with 16 bases left in between. The CDR3 loop spans 17 amino acids.

The chain is built from TRBV10-3 and TRBJ1-2, with D uncertain. The CDR3 loop spans 12 amino acids. Per the germline V gene, CDR1 is ENHRY and CDR2 is SYGVKD. V was pared by 1 base and J by 8 bases, with 8 bases between. The CDR3 sequence: CAISELVFGYTF. The DNA of the CDR3 is TGTGCCATCAGTGAGTTGGTGTTCGGCTACACCTTC.

This clonotype was observed at least ten times. The V call is TRBV19, the J call TRBJ2-6; the D is unclear. Germline loops: CDR1 LNHDA, CDR2 SQIVND (reference sequence). V lost 3 bases and J lost 0, with 6 bases in between. The CDR3 is 15 residues long. The CDR3 region has the DNA TGTGCCAGTAGTATTTCATACTCTGGGGCCAACGTCCTGACTTTC. Encoded protein: CASSISYSGANVLTF.

This chain uses TRBV10-3 with TRBJ2-7, with 8 bases lining up with TRBD1. With V trimmed by 10 bases and J by 9 bases, 14 bases remained unmatched. Germline CDR1 is ENHRY and CDR2 is SYGVKD. CDR3 length equals 13 residues. CDR3 DNA sequence: TGTGCCACTGGACAGGGATCCTCAGATACGCAGTACTTC. The encoded protein is CATGQGSSDTQYF.

In the case of this clonotype: One end of the junction does not line up with germline, which may come from a read error. This rearrangement joins TRBV5-1 to TRBJ2-7; D unclear. The CDR3 runs 14 residues. Per germline, CDR1 SGHRS and CDR2 YFSETQ. The CDR3 here is CASSFSLGSYEQYF. As DNA, the CDR3 is TGTGCCAGCAGCTTTTCACTCGGCTCCTACGAGCAGTACTTC.